Listed here are 20 T cell receptor beta chains from one sample, sequenced in a study of blood T cell repertoires in COVID-19. TCRdb keeps only in-frame clones here, not all; method: immunoSEQ multiplex PCR. The data contain around 200,000 clones, approximately 90% of them singletons. Sequencing used PBMCs or T cells enriched from blood (not recorded which). These receptor sequences come from a woman in her 30s who had recovered from COVID-19.

The chain links TRBV4-1 to TRBJ2-5, with 7 positions matching TRBD2. Trimming took 0 bases from V and 3 from J; bases not matched to a gene: 7. This CDR3 has 16 amino acids. Per germline, CDR1 MGHRA and CDR2 YSYEKL. For the CDR3, the DNA is TGCGCCAGCAGCCAAGACCTTGGGCGGGGGAAAGAGACCCAGTACTTC. Encoded protein: CASSQDLGRGKETQYF.

The chain employs TRBV5-6 and TRBJ1-1; no clear D gene. The germline V gene has CDR1 SGHDT and CDR2 YYEEEE. This CDR3 has 12 residues. Trimming took off 0 bases at V and 11 bases at J, with 11 bases between the two ends. The CDR3 bases are TGTGCCAGCAGCTTGGGGCTTGCGGCGGCTTTCTTT. It yields the protein CASSLGLAAAFF.

The chain combines TRBV9 with TRBJ1-2; TRBD1 is a possible D gene (5 bases). Germline CDR1 SGDLS, CDR2 YYNGEE. Trimming shortened V by 4 bases and J by 6 bases, and 13 bases separated the two germline ends. The CDR3 is 13 residues long. The CDR3 region is CASSPSLGDGYTF. CDR3 DNA sequence: TGTGCCAGCAGCCCAAGTTTAGGGGATGGCTACACCTTC.

This rearrangement joins TRBV19 to TRBJ2-7; 7 bases match TRBD1. This CDR3 contains 15 residues. The V segment lost 6 bases and the J segment 1 base; nucleotides outside the gene matches: 9. Per germline, CDR1 LNHDA and CDR2 SQIVND (reference sequence). The CDR3 loop is CASSTHRGRSYEQYF. CDR3 DNA: TGTGCCAGTAGCACTCACAGGGGCAGATCCTACGAGCAGTACTTC.

V gene TRBV5-1 combines with J gene TRBJ2-3; TRBD2 agrees at 8 bases. CDR1 and CDR2 (germline): SGHRS, YFSETQ. The CDR3 is 15 amino acids. V shed 4 bases and J 2 bases; nucleotides not matched to a gene: 6. The CDR3 DNA reads as TGCGCCAGCAGCCCAACTAGCGGATACACAGATACGCAGTATTTT. This gives the protein CASSPTSGYTDTQYF.

The genes are TRBV4-3 and TRBJ1-1, with D uncertain. V was pared by 4 bases and J by 8 bases, with 17 bases between. CDR1 is LGHNA and CDR2 is YSLEER in the germline V gene. The CDR3 runs to 14 residues. CDR3 coding DNA: TGCGCCAGCAGCCGGTTAAGTAGTGAAGTCGAAGCTTTCTTT. This encodes CASSRLSSEVEAFF.

The CDR3 here is CASSHRDRGPQNIQYF. CDR3 sequence (DNA): TGTGCCAGCAGCCACCGGGACAGGGGGCCCCAAAACATTCAGTACTTC. The rearrangement links TRBV3-1 (or the pseudogene TRBV3-2) to TRBJ2-4, with 12 bases lining up with TRBD1. This CDR3 comprises 16 residues. V lost 3 bases and J lost 5; bases outside the gene matches: 5. The germline V gene has CDR1 LGHDT and CDR2 YNNKEL (reference sequence).

The chain links TRBV19 to TRBJ1-2; 9 bases agree with TRBD1. Germline CDR1 and CDR2: LNHDA and SQIVND (reference sequence). V shed 7 bases and J 5 bases; nucleotides not matched to a gene: 5. The CDR3 contains 13 residues. The CDR3 is CASTPTGGYGYTF. CDR3 in DNA: TGTGCCAGTACTCCGACAGGGGGATATGGCTACACCTTC.

The CDR3 nucleotides are TGCGCCAGCAGCCGCGGGGACAGGGACACAGATACGCAGTATTTT. It translates to CASSRGDRDTDTQYF. V usage is TRBV4-3 and J usage is TRBJ2-3, with TRBD1 identical over 9 bases. After removal of 4 bases from V and 2 bases from J, the junction contained 4 bases not matched to a gene. CDR1 is LGHNA, CDR2 YSLEER, per germline. CDR3 length: 15 residues.

The rearrangement links TRBV7-9 to TRBJ1-2; possibly TRBD1 for D (5 bases). The CDR3 contains 15 residues. The germline V gene encodes CDR1 SEHNR and CDR2 FQNEAQ (reference sequence). The V end was cut by 1 base, the J end by 8 bases, with 17 bases between. CDR3 nucleotides: TGTGCCAGCAGCTTAGTCACCCTAGGCGGGGACGGCTACACCTTC. Translated, it gives CASSLVTLGGDGYTF.

V is TRBV3-1 (or the pseudogene TRBV3-2) and J is TRBJ1-2, with D possibly being TRBD1 (5 bases). The length of the CDR3 is 13 residues. CDR1 and CDR2 (germline): LGHDT, YNNKEL (reference sequence). The ends were cut back, 5 bases at V and 8 bases at J, with 15 bases in the middle. The CDR3 coding sequence is TGTGCCAGCAGCTCTCGGGGGTTCCAGGGCTACACCTTC. This codes for CASSSRGFQGYTF.

The J gene is TRBJ2-1, the V gene TRBV11-2; 12 nucleotides agree with TRBD2. Germline values: CDR1 SGHAT, CDR2 FQNNGV. V lost 2 bases, J lost 7 bases, and 6 bases stayed unmatched. CDR3 length: 16 residues. The CDR3 DNA reads TGTGCCAGCAGCTTAACCCTAGCGGGGGGGCATAATGAGCAGTTCTTC. Amino acid sequence: CASSLTLAGGHNEQFF. The entire variable domain, with the rest obtained from reference TRBV11-2 and TRBJ2-1, is as follows: EAGVAQSPRYKIIEKRQSVAFWCNPISGHATLYWYQQILGQGPKLLIQFQNNGVVDDSQLPKDRFSAERLKGVDSTLKIQPAKLEDSAVYLCASSLTLAGGHNEQFFGPGTRLTVL.

This clone was observed once. The chain joins TRBV9 to TRBJ2-3, with 11 bases lining up with TRBD2. V dropped 4 bases and J dropped 2; count of bases not matched to a gene: 15. CDR1 and CDR2 from the germline V gene are SGDLS and YYNGEE. The CDR3 spans 19 residues. As DNA, the CDR3 is TGTGCCAGCAGCCCCCGAATGACGACTAGCGGGGATATCACAGATACGCAGTATTTT. Translated: CASSPRMTTSGDITDTQYF.

This rearrangement joins TRBV2 to TRBJ2-3; 8 positions match TRBD2. The ends lost 8 bases at V and 0 bases at J; junction bases unmatched: 13. CDR1 and CDR2 (germline): SNHLY, FYNNEI. The CDR3 sequence is 17 residues long. In DNA, the CDR3 is TGTGCCAGCCTCGATAGCGGGAATCGACCTAGCACAGATACGCAGTATTTT. It encodes CASLDSGNRPSTDTQYF.

This chain links TRBV4-1 with TRBJ2-1; 11 bases line up with TRBD2. The CDR3 extends over 18 amino acids. V shed 3 bases and J 0 bases; nucleotides not matched to a gene: 7. CDR1 is MGHRA and CDR2 is YSYEKL in the germline V gene. CDR3 coding DNA: TGCGCCAGCAGCCAGAAGACTAGCGGGGACCCCTCCTACAATGAGCAGTTCTTC. This sequence encodes CASSQKTSGDPSYNEQFF.

The chain couples TRBV4-2 to TRBJ1-3, with D possibly being TRBD1 (5 bases). The CDR3 runs 18 residues. Per germline, CDR1 LGHNA and CDR2 YNFKEQ. The V end was cut by 1 base, the J end by 0 bases, with 16 bases between. The CDR3 region is CASSQGLLGQYSGNTIYF. CDR3 DNA sequence: TGTGCCAGCAGCCAAGGGCTTCTTGGACAATACTCTGGAAACACCATATATTTT.

V usage is TRBV4-2 and J usage is TRBJ2-6; D unresolved. V was clipped by 0 bases and J by 4 bases, with 13 bases between them. The germline CDR1 and CDR2 sequences are LGHNA and YNFKEQ. The CDR3 runs to 17 residues. CDR3 protein: CASSQEARLWGANVLTF. The CDR3 nucleotides read TGTGCCAGCAGCCAAGAGGCCAGGCTCTGGGGGGCCAACGTCCTGACTTTC.

The chain has TRBV5-4 and TRBJ1-4; 10 bases are a match to TRBD1. Germline CDR1 and CDR2: SGHNT and YYREEE (reference sequence). J lost 0 bases, V lost 4 bases, and 6 bases had no gene match. This CDR3 spans 17 amino acids. In DNA form, the CDR3 reads TGTGCCAGCAGCGGGGGGACAGGGGACCCAACTAATGAAAAACTGTTTTTT. As protein: CASSGGTGDPTNEKLFF.

The V and J genes are TRBV3-1 (or the pseudogene TRBV3-2) and TRBJ2-3; 12 bases are shared with TRBD2. Trimming at V came to 4 bases and at J to 8 bases, leaving 13 bases not matched to a gene. The CDR3 consists of 17 residues. Germline lookup yields CDR1 LGHDT and CDR2 YNNKEL (reference sequence). The CDR3 nucleotides read TGTGCCAGCAGCCCCACTAGCGGGGGGATAGTGAGGTCTACGCAGTATTTT. It specifies CASSPTSGGIVRSTQYF.

V usage is TRBV13 and J usage is TRBJ2-5, with 7 bases lining up with TRBD2. CDR3 length: 15 amino acids. Germline CDR1 and CDR2: PRHDT and FYEKMQ (reference sequence). Losses at the gene ends were 5 bases for V and 2 bases for J; bases not matched to a gene: 8. The DNA for the CDR3 is TGTGCCAGCAGCCCGGCGAACGGGGGGCAAGAGACCCAGTACTTC. It codes for CASSPANGGQETQYF.